A single sample gave rise to the 30 T cell receptor beta chains below, sequenced in a study of monozygotic twins with inflammatory bowel disease. TCRdb processed the 5' RACE reads again and assigns one entry to each CDR3 protein, with no DNA. Its listing shows 120,000 to 150,000 distinct CDR3 sequences. The material sequenced was blood. All receptors derive from a human donor with ulcerative colitis or Crohn's disease, or a healthy co-twin of an affected twin (not recorded which).

CDR3 sequence: CASSQERLAYEQYF. The rearrangement joins TRBV4-1 to TRBJ2-7. CDR1 is MGHRA and CDR2 is YSYEKL in the germline V gene. This CDR3 spans 14 amino acids.

The gene calls are TRBV7-3 and TRBJ2-2; TCRdb's D call, TRBD1, is unchecked because there is no DNA. CDR1 is SGHTA and CDR2 is FQGTGA in the germline V gene. The length of the CDR3 is 15 residues. The CDR3 loop reads CASSPWGGKTGELFF.

This sequence joins TRBV5-1 and TRBJ2-5; with no DNA, the TCRdb D assignment of TRBD1 cannot be verified. The CDR3 has 14 residues. The germline gives CDR1 SGHRS, CDR2 YFSETQ. CDR3 protein: CASSRYRGDETQYF. Combining the CDR3 with reference TRBV5-1 and TRBJ2-5 gives the whole variable domain KAGVTQTPRYLIKTRGQQVTLSCSPISGHRSVSWYQQTPGQGLQFLFEYFSETQRNKGNFPGRFSGRQFSNSRSEMNVSTLELGDSALYLCASSRYRGDETQYFGPGTRLLVL.

The genes are TRBV30 and TRBJ1-2. The CDR3 loop spans 13 amino acids. Per germline, CDR1 GTSNPN and CDR2 SVGIG (reference sequence). CDR3 protein: CAWKEGWIYGYTF.

The chain carries TRBV11-2 and TRBJ2-2; TCRdb calls TRBD2, which cannot be checked without DNA. The V gene's germline CDR1 is SGHAT and CDR2 FQNNGV. The CDR3 runs 18 residues. The CDR3 here is CASSPGLAGVTNTGELFF.

CDR3: CASSEWGVMYF. The chain links TRBV25-1 to TRBJ2-3; checking the TCRdb D call of TRBD1 is not possible without DNA. Germline V CDR1 and CDR2: MGHDK, SYGVNS. CDR3 size: 11 residues.

The chain carries TRBV7-9 and TRBJ2-3; without DNA, the TCRdb call of TRBD1 cannot be checked. The CDR3 has 15 amino acids. Germline V CDR1 and CDR2: SEHNR, FQNEAQ (reference sequence). Here the CDR3 reads CASSLRGPITDTQYF. The full variable domain, rest sourced from reference TRBV7-9 and TRBJ2-3, is DTGVSQNPRHKITKRGQNVTFRCDPISEHNRLYWYRQTLGQGPEFLTYFQNEAQLEKSRLLSDRFSAERPKGSFSTLEIQRTEQGDSAMYLCASSLRGPITDTQYFGPGTRLTVL.

This chain connects TRBV5-1 to TRBJ2-2; absent DNA, TCRdb's TRBD1 call cannot be checked. The CDR3 totals 16 residues. From germline, CDR1 is SGHRS and CDR2 YFSETQ. The CDR3 loop reads CASSLSQGAGTGELFF.

The CDR3: CASSNGLSSYEQYF. J is TRBJ2-7 and V is TRBV12-3 or TRBV12-4. This CDR3 comprises 14 residues.

The rearrangement uses TRBV5-1 and TRBJ2-7; TCRdb's D call of TRBD1 is untestable without DNA. Looked up from germline, CDR1 is SGHRS and CDR2 is YFSETQ. This CDR3 has 15 amino acids. The CDR3 reads CASSLGQGAFYEQYF.

The rearrangement links TRBV11-2 to TRBJ2-1. Germline CDR1 reads SGHAT; CDR2 reads FQNNGV. The CDR3 consists of 16 residues. The CDR3 protein is CASSLVWGSTYNEQFF. Looking up the rest from reference TRBV11-2 and TRBJ2-1 gives the full variable domain: EAGVAQSPRYKIIEKRQSVAFWCNPISGHATLYWYQQILGQGPKLLIQFQNNGVVDDSQLPKDRFSAERLKGVDSTLKIQPAKLEDSAVYLCASSLVWGSTYNEQFFGPGTRLTVL.

The genes are TRBV12-3 or TRBV12-4 and TRBJ1-1; TCRdb indicates TRBD1, and absent DNA this call remains unverified. The CDR3 runs 15 residues. This CDR3 is CASSPQGTANTEAFF.

V usage is TRBV20-1 and J usage is TRBJ2-4; the TRBD2 assignment by TCRdb is unverifiable without DNA. The CDR3 is made up of 18 amino acids. CDR1 is DFQATT and CDR2 is SNEGSKA in the germline V gene (reference sequence). The CDR3 reads CSARDARLAGIAKNIQYF.

This sequence joins TRBV12-3 or TRBV12-4 and TRBJ2-3; as DNA is missing, the TRBD1 call by TCRdb cannot be tested. CDR3 length: 14 residues. CDR3 protein: CASSSLSGADTQYF.

CDR3 loop: CSARPLVTYNEQFF. V is TRBV20-1 and J is TRBJ2-1; TCRdb reports TRBD1, a call that lacks DNA to check it against. This CDR3 spans 14 amino acids. Germline assignment: CDR1 DFQATT and CDR2 SNEGSKA (reference sequence).

The chain has TRBV6-2 or TRBV6-3 and TRBJ1-2; the TCRdb D gene call, TRBD1, has no DNA to confirm it. CDR3 size: 14 residues. The germline gives CDR1 MNHEY, CDR2 SVGEGT. CDR3 sequence reads: CASSERQGFYDYTF.

This sequence joins TRBV4-1 and TRBJ2-1; TCRdb's D call, TRBD2, is unchecked because there is no DNA. The germline V gene has CDR1 MGHRA and CDR2 YSYEKL. The CDR3 sequence is 16 residues long. The chain's CDR3 is CASSQVRTSTRSEQFF.

CDR3 sequence reads: CASSAGTGKAFF. The chain combines TRBV2 with TRBJ1-1; the D call from TCRdb, TRBD1, cannot be confirmed without DNA. CDR3 length equals 12 residues. CDR1 and CDR2 (germline): SNHLY, FYNNEI.

J is TRBJ2-7 and V is TRBV5-1; the TCRdb call, TRBD2, lacks DNA for checking. The CDR3 has 20 amino acids. Germline CDR1 and CDR2: SGHRS and YFSETQ. CDR3 protein: CASSLGGPGLVSRQVDEQYF.

The chain uses TRBV5-1 and TRBJ2-5. This CDR3 spans 14 amino acids. Germline CDR1 reads SGHRS; CDR2 reads YFSETQ. The chain's CDR3 is CASSLLGSQETQYF.

The V and J genes are TRBV7-2 and TRBJ1-1; TCRdb picks TRBD1, but there is no DNA to check that call. The CDR3 extends over 17 amino acids. Germline values: CDR1 SGHTA, CDR2 FQGNSA. The CDR3 sequence is CASSRGPDRARNTEAFF.

The J gene is TRBJ1-2, the V gene TRBV9. The CDR3 spans 13 residues. In germline, CDR1 is SGDLS, CDR2 YYNGEE. The CDR3 loop reads CASSGDMYYGYTF.

V and J are TRBV7-2 and TRBJ2-2. There are 16 residues in the CDR3. Germline lookup yields CDR1 SGHTA and CDR2 FQGNSA. CDR3 region: CASSPPGLANTGELFF.

CDR3: CASSLWGAGEKLFF. The chain carries TRBV5-1 and TRBJ1-4. The CDR3 has 14 amino acids. CDR1 and CDR2 (germline): SGHRS, YFSETQ.

The V gene is TRBV5-1, the J gene TRBJ2-7. In germline, CDR1 is SGHRS, CDR2 YFSETQ. This CDR3 has 12 amino acids. The CDR3 is CASSLLSYEQYF.

V usage is TRBV19 and J usage is TRBJ1-4; with no DNA, the TCRdb D assignment of TRBD1 cannot be verified. This CDR3 comprises 15 residues. Per germline, CDR1 LNHDA and CDR2 SQIVND (reference sequence). CDR3: CASSPTWDRNEKLFF.

This sequence joins TRBV20-1 and TRBJ1-6; TCRdb names TRBD1, which stays unverified in the absence of DNA. Germline CDR1 and CDR2: DFQATT and SNEGSKA (reference sequence). This CDR3 region has 16 residues. The CDR3 spells CSARDSRQGVYSPLHF.

The rearrangement joins TRBV7-9 to TRBJ2-5; TCRdb lists TRBD2, though no DNA is available to test this call. The CDR3 contains 15 residues. Germline V CDR1 and CDR2: SEHNR, FQNEAQ (reference sequence). Here the CDR3 reads CASSLHQGGQETQYF.

The V call is TRBV20-1, the J call TRBJ2-1; the TCRdb call, TRBD2, lacks DNA for checking. Germline V CDR1 and CDR2: DFQATT, SNEGSKA (reference sequence). The CDR3 has 16 amino acids. CDR3 residues: CSARDSGDPSYNEQFF.

The chain uses TRBV12-3 or TRBV12-4 and TRBJ1-5; there is no DNA to check the TCRdb D call of TRBD1. The CDR3 is 15 amino acids. CDR3: CASSLSRTGSKPQHF.